This TCR beta chain derives from a study of regulatory T cells in long-lasting Graves disease. Broader study findings: The study found TRBV28, TRBJ1-2 and TRBJ2-5 favored in persistent disease.

Time point indicated: newly diagnosed GD, antithyroid drugs for less than 3 months. After RNA was extracted from PBMCs, the TCR library was made from it. Xi'an, China, was home to the endocrinology department that provided patients. Comments on this clonotype: Its specificity is unknown.

This CDR3 is 17 amino acids long. The V gene's germline CDR1 is SGHRS and CDR2 YFSETQ. V trimming: 0 bases; J trimming: 0 bases; junction bases outside the gene matches: 2. Combining iRepertoire HTBI primers with Arm-PCR of CDR3 regions, the authors built TCR beta libraries. TCRdb passed the multiplex PCR reads through MiXCR, listing each CDR3 protein once. The table has around 480,000 distinct CDR3 sequences, 15% to 20% seen once; the top ten hold less than 15%. The same data also contributed to another study, on T cells in Graves' hyperthyroidism and ophthalmopathy. Turning to that study: In patients aged 18 to 65, hyperthyroidism was newly diagnosed, with duration under 2 months.

This TCR came from a man aged 35 to 55 with Graves disease. The chain has TRBV5-1 and TRBJ2-3; TRBD2 matches at 12 bases. Sequencing was performed on peripheral blood mononuclear cells (PBMCs), taken at new diagnosis, from a patient treated with antithyroid drugs. As DNA, the CDR3 is TGCGCCAGCAGCTTGGATGGGACTAGCGGGAGCACAGATACGCAGTATTTT. As protein: CASSLDGTSGSTDTQYF.